What follows is one TCR beta chain and its context. This entry is derived from a study of blood T cell repertoires in COVID-19. Across the study: Collection of acute and convalescent COVID-19 samples took place in the United States, Italy and Spain. PBMCs, B-cell-depleted T cells, or T cells were the source of the cDNA or gDNA that made up the material.

The V end was cut by 4 bases, the J end by 8 bases, with 8 bases between. The CDR3 runs 11 residues. Looked up from germline, CDR1 is LGHDT and CDR2 is YNNKEL (reference sequence). Methods used by the authors: Reference gene primer amplification gave estimated nucleated cell counts. Profiling relied on immunoSEQ multiplex PCR, and the TCRdb table lists in-frame clones only, not all of them. V and J calls and clone size are those listed in that table; D and trimming were worked out from the DNA. This sample has about 70,000 clones, with around 87% found just once. The specimen was peripheral blood. The sequence came from a man in his forties or fifties with active COVID-19. The V and J genes are TRBV3-1 (or the pseudogene TRBV3-2) and TRBJ1-2, with D hard to call. The CDR3 loop is CASSLTGGYTF. The CDR3 DNA reads as TGTGCCAGCAGCCTAACGGGAGGCTACACCTTC.